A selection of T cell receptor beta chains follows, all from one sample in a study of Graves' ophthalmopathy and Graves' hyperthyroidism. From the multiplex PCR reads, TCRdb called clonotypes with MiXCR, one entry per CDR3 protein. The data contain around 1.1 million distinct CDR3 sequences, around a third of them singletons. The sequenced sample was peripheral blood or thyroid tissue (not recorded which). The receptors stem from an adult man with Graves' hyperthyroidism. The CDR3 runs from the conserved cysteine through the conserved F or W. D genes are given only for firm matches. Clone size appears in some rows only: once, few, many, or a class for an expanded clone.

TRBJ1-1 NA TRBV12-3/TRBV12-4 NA CASSLGQSGNTEAFF TGTGCCAGCAGTTTAGGCCAATCGGGGAACACTGAAGCTTTCTTT
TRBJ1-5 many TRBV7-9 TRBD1 CASSTDRVLRPQHF TGTGCCAGCAGCACGGACAGGGTGTTAAGGCCCCAGCATTTT
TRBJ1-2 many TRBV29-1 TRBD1 CSVPDRDRGNYGYTF TGCAGCGTGCCCGACCGGGACAGGGGAAACTATGGCTACACCTTC
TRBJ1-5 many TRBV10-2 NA CASSPGHHNQPQHF TGCGCCAGCAGTCCGGGACACCACAATCAGCCCCAGCATTTT
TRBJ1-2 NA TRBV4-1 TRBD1 CASSQGQVANYGYTF TGCGCCAGCAGCCAGGGACAGGTAGCTAACTATGGCTACACCTTC
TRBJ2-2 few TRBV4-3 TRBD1 CASRRGTGTGELFF TGCGCCAGCAGACGTGGGACAGGCACCGGGGAGCTGTTTTTT
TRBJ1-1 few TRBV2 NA CASNSDGLNTEAFF TGTGCCAGCAATTCGGACGGTCTGAACACTGAAGCTTTCTTT
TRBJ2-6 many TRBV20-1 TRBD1 CSARTGQRANVLTF TGCAGTGCTAGGACGGGACAGCGGGCCAACGTCCTGACTTTC
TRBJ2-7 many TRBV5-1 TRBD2 CASSPGLAGASRYF TGCGCCAGCAGCCCCGGACTAGCGGGAGCCTCGCGGTACTTC
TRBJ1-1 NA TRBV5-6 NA CASSYSTIEAFF TGTGCCAGCAGCTATTCCACCATTGAAGCTTTCTTT
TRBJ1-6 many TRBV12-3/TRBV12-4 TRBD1 CASSFGTGVSPLHF TGTGCCAGCAGTTTTGGGACAGGGGTTTCACCCCTCCACTTT
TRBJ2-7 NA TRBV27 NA CASSLWNGLSYEQYF TGTGCCAGCAGTTTATGGAACGGCCTCTCCTACGAGCAGTACTTC
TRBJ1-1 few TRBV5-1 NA CASSLGGWTAEAFF TGCGCCAGCAGCTTGGGGGGGTGGACAGCTGAAGCTTTCTTT
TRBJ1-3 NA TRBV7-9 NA CASSFPQGTGGNTIYF TGTGCCAGCAGCTTCCCCCAAGGGACGGGGGGAAACACCATATATTTT
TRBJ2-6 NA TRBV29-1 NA CSVFPVGTGANVLTF TGCAGCGTTTTTCCCGTAGGGACCGGGGCCAACGTCCTGACTTTC
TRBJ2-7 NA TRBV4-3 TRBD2 CASSQERRGSYEQYF TGCGCCAGCAGCCAAGAACGGCGGGGGAGTTACGAGCAGTACTTC
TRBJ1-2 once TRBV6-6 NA CASSLDGLYGYTF TGTGCCAGCAGTTTGGACGGACTTTATGGCTACACCTTC
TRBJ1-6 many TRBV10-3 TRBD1 CAISDWNRGNSPLHF TGTGCCATCAGTGACTGGAACAGGGGAAATTCACCCCTCCACTTT
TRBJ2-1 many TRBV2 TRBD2 CASSAGSGRGLGEQFF TGTGCCAGCAGTGCCGGGAGCGGGAGGGGATTGGGTGAGCAGTTCTTC
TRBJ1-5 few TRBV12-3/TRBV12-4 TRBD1 CASSPETGIKPQHF TGTGCCAGCAGTCCCGAGACAGGGATAAAGCCCCAGCATTTT
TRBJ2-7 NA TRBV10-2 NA CASSEDGRAYYEQYF TGCGCCAGCAGTGAGGACGGCAGGGCATACTACGAGCAGTACTTC
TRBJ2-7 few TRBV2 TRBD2 CASTPEVAGGNEQYF TGTGCCAGCACCCCGGAGGTAGCGGGGGGTAACGAGCAGTACTTC
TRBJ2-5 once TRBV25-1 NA CASITQYF TGTGCCAGCATAACCCAGTACTTC
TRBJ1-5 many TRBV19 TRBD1 CATRTGSNSNQPQHF TGTGCCACCAGGACAGGGTCTAATAGCAATCAGCCCCAGCATTTT
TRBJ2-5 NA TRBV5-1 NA CASGLSGTQETQYF TGCGCCAGCGGCTTGTCTGGTACACAAGAGACCCAGTACTTC
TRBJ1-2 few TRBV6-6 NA CASSSNTGYHGYTF TGTGCCAGCAGCTCCAATACAGGGTATCATGGCTACACCTTC
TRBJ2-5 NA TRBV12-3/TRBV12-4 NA CASSFQGAKQETQYF TGTGCCAGCAGTTTTCAGGGCGCTAAACAAGAGACCCAGTACTTC
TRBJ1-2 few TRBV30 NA CAWTRDSNYGYTF TGTGCCTGGACCCGAGACAGTAACTATGGCTACACCTTC
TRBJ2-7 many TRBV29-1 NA CSIGDRTYEQYF TGCAGCATCGGGGATCGTACCTACGAGCAGTACTTC
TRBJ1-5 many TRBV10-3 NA CAISPDRKAQHF TGTGCCATCAGTCCCGACCGAAAAGCCCAGCATTTT
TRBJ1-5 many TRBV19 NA CASSISTGYNDQPQHF TGTGCCAGTAGCATCAGCACAGGGTATAACGATCAGCCCCAGCATTTT
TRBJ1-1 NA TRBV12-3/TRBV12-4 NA CASSPNLGVGSPPGTEAFF TGTGCCAGCAGCCCGAATTTGGGGGTGGGGTCCCCCCCCGGCACTGAAGCTTTCTTT
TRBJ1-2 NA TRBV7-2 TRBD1 CASSSRTGEASYSYTF TGTGCCAGCAGCTCGCGGACAGGGGAAGCAAGCTATAGCTACACCTTC
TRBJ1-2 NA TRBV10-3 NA CASKPAGTGGGGGYTF TGTGCCAGCAAGCCAGCCGGGACCGGTGGTGGTGGGGGCTACACCTTC
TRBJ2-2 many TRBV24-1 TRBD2 CATSDSGLAGAWNTGELFF TGTGCCACCAGTGATTCTGGACTAGCGGGGGCCTGGAACACCGGGGAGCTGTTTTTT
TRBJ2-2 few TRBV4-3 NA CASSQEALPGELFF TGCGCCAGCAGCCAAGAAGCCCTGCCCGGGGAGCTGTTTTTT
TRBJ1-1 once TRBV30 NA CAWTVRVSGAFF TGTGCCTGGACGGTGCGTGTTAGTGGAGCTTTCTTT
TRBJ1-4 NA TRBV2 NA CASRAPGTEKLFF TGTGCCAGCAGGGCTCCGGGGACGGAAAAACTGTTTTTT
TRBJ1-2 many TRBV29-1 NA CSVEDASNYGYTF TGCAGCGTTGAAGACGCCAGCAACTATGGCTACACCTTC
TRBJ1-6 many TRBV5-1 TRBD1 CASSLAGQGSPLHF TGCGCCAGCAGCTTGGCGGGACAGGGTTCACCCCTCCACTTT
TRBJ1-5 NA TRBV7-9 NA CASSPPYRDVRKHF TGCGCCAGCAGCCCGCCATACAGGGACGTTAGGAAGCATTTT
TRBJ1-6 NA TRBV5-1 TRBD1 CASSTGGQGNSPLHF TGCGCCAGCAGCACTGGTGGACAGGGGAATTCACCCCTCCACTTT
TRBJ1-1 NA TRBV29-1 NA CSAGPGGINTEAFF TGCAGCGCAGGGCCCGGGGGCATTAACACTGAAGCTTTCTTT
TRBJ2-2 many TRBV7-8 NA CASSFSSRQIEAFF TGTGCCAGCAGCTTTAGTTCTCGTCAAATCGAGGCGTTTTTT
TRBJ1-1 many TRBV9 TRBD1 CASSGGTGMNTEAFF TGTGCCAGCAGCGGAGGGACAGGGATGAACACTGAAGCTTTCTTT
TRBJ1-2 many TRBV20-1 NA CSASFQGSNYGYTF TGCAGTGCTAGTTTCCAGGGGTCAAACTATGGCTACACCTTC
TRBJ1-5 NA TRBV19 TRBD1 CASTGQGTNSNQPQHF TGTGCCAGTACAGGACAGGGGACGAATAGCAATCAGCCCCAGCATTTT